This T cell receptor beta chain was documented in a study of T cell repertoires in cytomegalovirus infection. Looking at the study overall: Alongside well-studied HLA-B-restricted CMV epitopes, recently identified HLA-C-restricted CMV epitopes were also used. Signatures in public TCR beta sequences pointed to both CMV infection and matching HLA type.

MiXCR was run by TCRdb on the reads, yielding one entry per CDR3 protein. The sample has roughly 990,000 distinct CDR3 sequences; about a third are singletons. In the case of this clonotype: Antigen specificity is unknown.

Points from the study as a whole: HLA-C-restricted TCR beta clonotypes specific for CMV led the ex vivo response. Cumulative public TCR beta family frequency identified CMV carriers with the relevant HLA.

Germline V lookup: CDR1 KGHSH, CDR2 LQKENI. Trimming took off 2 bases at V and 3 bases at J, with 13 bases between the two ends. The CDR3 is made up of 15 amino acids. This specimen was cultured CD8+ T cells from PBMCs, taken from culture after CMV antigen stimulation. J is TRBJ2-5 and V is TRBV18; D uncertain. The receptor was isolated from a human donor in good health (CMV status not recorded). Some clones in this sample may be carry-over from other donors' samples. The CDR3 nucleotides are TGTGCCAGCTCACCATGGCAGGATGAGGAAGAGACCCAGTACTTC. This encodes CASSPWQDEEETQYF.